This TCR beta chain emerged from a study of regulatory T cells in long-lasting Graves disease. General observations from the study: A limited number of samples was an acknowledged limitation. TRBV28 was favored in persistent disease, as were TRBJ1-2 and TRBJ2-5.

With iRepertoire HTBI primers and Arm-PCR of CDR3 regions, TCR beta libraries were built. TCRdb reprocessed the multiplex PCR reads with MiXCR, giving one entry per CDR3 protein. The sample records approximately 290,000 distinct CDR3 sequences, roughly a fifth being singletons. This clonotype was seen at least ten times. Its antigen is unknown. Time point meaning: persistent/refractory GD, antithyroid drugs over 5 years with positive TRAb. There was RNA extracted from PBMCs, and the TCR library was made from it. Patients hailed from an endocrinology department in Xi'an, China. V lost 4 bases and J 4 bases, leaving 15 bases between the germline ends. Germline values: CDR1 SGHDT, CDR2 YYEEEE. This CDR3 has 14 residues.

This clonotype was obtained from a female donor with Graves disease. The chain has TRBV5-6 and TRBJ2-7; D remains unclear. The sequenced sample was peripheral blood mononuclear cells (PBMCs), obtained when the disease was refractory, from a patient treated with antithyroid drugs. The CDR3 region has the DNA TGTGCCAGCAGCCTCGGAGACGGCAGATACGAGCAGTACTTC. Translating gives CASSLGDGRYEQYF.